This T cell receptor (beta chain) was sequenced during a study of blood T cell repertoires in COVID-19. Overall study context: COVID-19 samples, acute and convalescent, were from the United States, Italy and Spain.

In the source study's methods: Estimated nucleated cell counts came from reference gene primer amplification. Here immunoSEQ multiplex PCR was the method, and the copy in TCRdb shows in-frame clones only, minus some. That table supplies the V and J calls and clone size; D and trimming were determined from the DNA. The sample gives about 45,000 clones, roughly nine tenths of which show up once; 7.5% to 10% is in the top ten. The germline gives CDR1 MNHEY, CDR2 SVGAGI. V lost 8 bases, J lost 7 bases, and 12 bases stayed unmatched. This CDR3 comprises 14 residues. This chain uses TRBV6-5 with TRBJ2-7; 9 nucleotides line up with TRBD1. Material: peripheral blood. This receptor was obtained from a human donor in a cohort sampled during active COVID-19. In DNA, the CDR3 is TGTGCCAGCTCGAAGTGGGACAGGGAGGGAGAGCAGTACTTC. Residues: CASSKWDREGEQYF.